Shown below are 2 T cell receptor beta chains from a single sample sequenced in a study of blood T cells in healthy people across ages. A second PCR, run for about 7 to 11 cycles, used a sample-barcoded 5' primer plus a J-beta primer mix. Each CDR3 protein gets one entry after TCRdb re-called the 5' RACE reads with MiXCR. The sample gives roughly 1,300,000 distinct CDR3 sequences, almost 60% of which show up once; over 6.5% is in the top ten. Sequences were obtained from blood. Receptors originate from a young man in good health.

The chain couples TRBV2 to TRBJ2-3; TRBD1 aligns across 7 bases. CDR3 length: 15 residues. The V segment lost 7 bases and the J segment 2 bases; nucleotides outside the gene matches: 9. Germline CDR1 reads SNHLY; CDR2 reads FYNNEI. The CDR3 DNA sequence: TGTGCCAGCACCATGACAGGGTCGGACACAGATACGCAGTATTTT. Protein product: CASTMTGSDTDTQYF.

This clonotype was recorded only once. The V and J genes are TRBV13 and TRBJ2-3, with 11 bases that match TRBD2. From germline, CDR1 is PRHDT and CDR2 FYEKMQ (reference sequence). The ends lost 0 bases at V and 7 bases at J; junction bases unmatched: 3. The CDR3 spans 15 residues. The CDR3 loop is CASSLGSSGGNTQYF. CDR3 coding DNA: TGTGCCAGCAGCTTAGGTTCTAGCGGGGGGAATACGCAGTATTTT.